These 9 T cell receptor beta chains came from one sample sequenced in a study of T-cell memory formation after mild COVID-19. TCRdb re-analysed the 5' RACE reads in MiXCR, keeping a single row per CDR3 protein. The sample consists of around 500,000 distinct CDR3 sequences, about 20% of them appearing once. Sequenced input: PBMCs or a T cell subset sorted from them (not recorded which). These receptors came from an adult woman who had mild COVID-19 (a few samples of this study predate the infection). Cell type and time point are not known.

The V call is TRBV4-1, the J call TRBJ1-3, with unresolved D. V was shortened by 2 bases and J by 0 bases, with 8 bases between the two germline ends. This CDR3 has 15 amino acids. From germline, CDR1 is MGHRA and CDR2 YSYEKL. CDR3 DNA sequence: TGCGCCAGCAGCCAACTGGACCGCTCTGGAAACACCATATATTTT. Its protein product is CASSQLDRSGNTIYF.

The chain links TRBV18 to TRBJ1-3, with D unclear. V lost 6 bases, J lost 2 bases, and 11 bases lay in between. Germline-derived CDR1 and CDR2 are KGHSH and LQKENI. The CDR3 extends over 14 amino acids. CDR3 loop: CASSSGRTGNTIYF. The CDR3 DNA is TGTGCCAGCTCGTCCGGGAGGACTGGAAACACCATATATTTT.

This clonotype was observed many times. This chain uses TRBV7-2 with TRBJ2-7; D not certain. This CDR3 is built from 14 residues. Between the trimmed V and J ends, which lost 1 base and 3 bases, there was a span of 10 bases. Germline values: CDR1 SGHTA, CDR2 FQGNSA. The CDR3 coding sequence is TGTGCCAGCAGCTTAGTCCCCGGCGGCTACGAGCAGTACTTC. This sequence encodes CASSLVPGGYEQYF.

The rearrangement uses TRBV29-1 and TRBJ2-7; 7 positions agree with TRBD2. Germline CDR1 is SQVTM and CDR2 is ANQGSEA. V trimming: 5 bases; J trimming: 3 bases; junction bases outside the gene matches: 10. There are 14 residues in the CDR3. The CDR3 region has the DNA TGCAGCGTTCTCGGGACTACACGAGACTACGAGCAGTACTTC. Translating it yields CSVLGTTRDYEQYF.

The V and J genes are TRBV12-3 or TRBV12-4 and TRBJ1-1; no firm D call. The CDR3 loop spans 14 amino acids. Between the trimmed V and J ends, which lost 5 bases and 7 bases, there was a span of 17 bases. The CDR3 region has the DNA TGTGCCAGCAGTCCGACGCAAGGACCGAGTGAAGCTTTCTTT. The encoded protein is CASSPTQGPSEAFF.

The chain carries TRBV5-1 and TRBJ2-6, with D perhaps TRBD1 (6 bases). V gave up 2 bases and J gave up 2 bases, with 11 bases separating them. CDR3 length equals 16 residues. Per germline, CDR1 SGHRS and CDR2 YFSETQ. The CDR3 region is CASSFGTTAGANVLTF. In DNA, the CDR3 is TGCGCCAGCAGCTTTGGGACAACGGCTGGGGCCAACGTCCTGACTTTC. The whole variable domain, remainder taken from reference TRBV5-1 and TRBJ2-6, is KAGVTQTPRYLIKTRGQQVTLSCSPISGHRSVSWYQQTPGQGLQFLFEYFSETQRNKGNFPGRFSGRQFSNSRSEMNVSTLELGDSALYLCASSFGTTAGANVLTFGAGSRLTVL.

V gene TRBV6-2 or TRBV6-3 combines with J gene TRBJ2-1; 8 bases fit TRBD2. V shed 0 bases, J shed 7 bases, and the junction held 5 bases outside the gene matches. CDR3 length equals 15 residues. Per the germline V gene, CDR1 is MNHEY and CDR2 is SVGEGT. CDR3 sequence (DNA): TGTGCCAGCAGTTACTCGGTATTAGCGGGGAATGAGCAGTTCTTC. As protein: CASSYSVLAGNEQFF.

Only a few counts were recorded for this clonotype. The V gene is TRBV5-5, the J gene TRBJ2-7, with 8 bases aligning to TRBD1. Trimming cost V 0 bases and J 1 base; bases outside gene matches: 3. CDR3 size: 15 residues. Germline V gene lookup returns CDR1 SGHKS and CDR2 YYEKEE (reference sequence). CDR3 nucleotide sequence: TGTGCCAGCAGCTTGGAAGGACAGGGTTCCTACGAGCAGTACTTC. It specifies CASSLEGQGSYEQYF.

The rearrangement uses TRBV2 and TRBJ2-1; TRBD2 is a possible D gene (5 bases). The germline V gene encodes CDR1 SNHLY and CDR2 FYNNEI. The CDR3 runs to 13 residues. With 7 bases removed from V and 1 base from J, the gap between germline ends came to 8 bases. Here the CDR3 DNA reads TGTGCCAGCACGAGGAGGTCCTACAATGAGCAGTTCTTC. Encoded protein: CASTRRSYNEQFF.